Listed below are T cell receptor beta chains from one sample, sequenced in a study of blood T cells in healthy people across ages. TCRdb redid the calling of the 5' RACE reads with MiXCR, one entry per CDR3 protein. The sample lists approximately 2,000,000 distinct CDR3 sequences, more than 35% occurring once. The sequencing sample was made of blood. Every receptor here comes from a human donor in good health. Both conserved end residues are part of each CDR3. The order of the fields is V gene, clone size, J gene, D gene, CDR3 protein, CDR3 DNA. The D gene is left open where the match is weak. Only part of the rows carry a size: once, few, many, or a class if the clone is expanded.

V: TRBV6-2/TRBV6-3; size: NA; J: TRBJ2-5; D: TRBD2; CDR3: CASSYELGGGHQETQYF; DNA: TGTGCCAGCAGTTACGAGCTGGGCGGGGGGCACCAAGAGACCCAGTACTTC
V: TRBV5-1; size: NA; J: TRBJ2-6; D: NA; CDR3: CASSFLGGANVLTF; DNA: TGCGCCAGCAGCTTTCTGGGGGGGGCCAACGTCCTGACTTTC
V: TRBV25-1; size: NA; J: TRBJ1-1; D: NA; CDR3: CASSRSPGENTEAFF; DNA: TGTGCCAGCAGTCGATCCCCGGGAGAGAACACTGAAGCTTTCTTT
V: TRBV12-3/TRBV12-4; size: few; J: TRBJ1-1; D: NA; CDR3: CASSLSHEAFF; DNA: TGTGCCAGCAGTTTGTCGCACGAAGCTTTCTTT
V: TRBV7-2; size: NA; J: TRBJ2-3; D: NA; CDR3: CASAPAGGTDTQYF; DNA: TGTGCCAGCGCCCCGGCAGGTGGCACAGATACGCAGTATTTT
V: TRBV7-2; size: once; J: TRBJ1-2; D: NA; CDR3: CASSLDLGLGGYTF; DNA: TGTGCCAGCAGCTTAGACTTGGGCTTGGGTGGCTACACCTTC
V: TRBV13; size: NA; J: TRBJ2-7; D: NA; CDR3: CASTFQRQGHEQYF; DNA: TGTGCCAGCACCTTCCAGCGGCAGGGACACGAGCAGTACTTC
V: TRBV19; size: few; J: TRBJ2-1; D: NA; CDR3: CASSMGSDEQFF; DNA: TGTGCCAGTAGTATGGGGAGCGATGAGCAGTTCTTC
V: TRBV29-1; size: few; J: TRBJ1-2; D: NA; CDR3: CSVELIPGYTF; DNA: TGCAGCGTTGAATTGATCCCAGGCTACACCTTC
V: TRBV2; size: NA; J: TRBJ1-5; D: NA; CDR3: CASSVWAGLSNQPQHF; DNA: TGTGCCAGCAGTGTTTGGGCAGGGCTTAGCAATCAGCCCCAGCATTTT
V: TRBV12-3/TRBV12-4; size: once; J: TRBJ1-2; D: TRBD1; CDR3: CASSFGSRTGTYGYTF; DNA: TGTGCCAGCAGTTTCGGTTCCCGGACAGGGACGTATGGCTACACCTTC
V: TRBV5-1; size: many; J: TRBJ2-5; D: TRBD2; CDR3: CASSLAGTSGETQYF; DNA: TGTGCCAGCAGCTTAGCCGGGACTAGCGGGGAGACCCAGTACTTC
V: TRBV10-3; size: NA; J: TRBJ2-7; D: NA; CDR3: CAISESPGWGTEQYF; DNA: TGTGCCATCAGTGAGTCCCCTGGGTGGGGGACCGAGCAGTACTTC
V: TRBV4-3; size: NA; J: TRBJ1-2; D: NA; CDR3: CASSHGHFTVDGYTF; DNA: TGCGCCAGCAGCCACGGACATTTTACTGTGGATGGCTACACCTTC
V: TRBV7-2; size: NA; J: TRBJ2-1; D: TRBD2; CDR3: CASSLDRGGGEQFF; DNA: TGTGCCAGCAGCTTAGACCGGGGGGGCGGGGAGCAGTTCTTC
V: TRBV7-9; size: few; J: TRBJ2-3; D: TRBD2; CDR3: CASSPGTSGEGRDTQYF; DNA: TGTGCCAGCAGCCCCGGGACTAGCGGGGAGGGGCGAGATACGCAGTATTTT
V: TRBV29-1; size: NA; J: TRBJ2-1; D: NA; CDR3: CSPKALEGSEQFF; DNA: TGCAGCCCCAAAGCGCTGGAGGGAAGTGAGCAGTTCTTC
V: TRBV29-1; size: NA; J: TRBJ1-3; D: NA; CDR3: CSVGQGSGNTIYF; DNA: TGCAGCGTTGGTCAGGGCTCTGGAAACACCATATATTTT
V: TRBV12-5; size: NA; J: TRBJ2-1; D: TRBD1; CDR3: CASGVAGQAYNEQFF; DNA: TGTGCTAGTGGGGTGGCGGGACAGGCATACAATGAGCAGTTCTTC
V: TRBV7-2; size: NA; J: TRBJ2-1; D: TRBD1; CDR3: CAGHYKLGQGINEQFF; DNA: TGTGCCGGCCATTACAAGTTGGGACAGGGAATCAATGAGCAGTTCTTC
V: TRBV12-3/TRBV12-4; size: NA; J: TRBJ2-5; D: TRBD2; CDR3: CASSLVGRGLGTGETQYF; DNA: TGTGCCAGCAGTTTAGTAGGCCGGGGACTAGGAACGGGGGAGACCCAGTACTTC
V: TRBV7-8; size: few; J: TRBJ1-2; D: NA; CDR3: CASSLALGSPYGYTF; DNA: TGTGCCAGCAGCTTAGCTCTTGGCAGTCCTTATGGCTACACCTTC
V: TRBV2; size: NA; J: TRBJ2-3; D: TRBD2; CDR3: CASSPLAGVADTQYF; DNA: TGTGCCAGCAGTCCCCTAGCGGGGGTCGCAGATACGCAGTATTTT
V: TRBV2; size: NA; J: TRBJ2-1; D: NA; CDR3: CASIRESSYNEQFF; DNA: TGTGCCAGCATAAGAGAGAGCTCCTACAATGAGCAGTTCTTC
V: TRBV20-1; size: NA; J: TRBJ1-5; D: NA; CDR3: CSARNPIGDQPQHF; DNA: TGCAGTGCTAGAAACCCAATAGGGGATCAGCCCCAGCATTTT
V: TRBV4-3; size: few; J: TRBJ2-3; D: TRBD1; CDR3: CASSPWATGGTDTQYF; DNA: TGCGCCAGCAGTCCGTGGGCGACAGGGGGCACAGATACGCAGTATTTT
V: TRBV6-2/TRBV6-3; size: few; J: TRBJ2-3; D: TRBD1; CDR3: CASSSRDRGRYGYTDTQYF; DNA: TGTGCCAGCAGTTCCCGGGACAGGGGACGTTATGGATACACAGATACGCAGTATTTT
V: TRBV9; size: few; J: TRBJ1-1; D: NA; CDR3: CASSFRGNGEAFF; DNA: TGTGCCAGCAGCTTCAGGGGTAACGGTGAAGCTTTCTTT
V: TRBV20-1; size: NA; J: TRBJ2-5; D: NA; CDR3: CSADQGETQYF; DNA: TGCAGTGCCGATCAAGGAGAGACCCAGTACTTC
V: TRBV12-3/TRBV12-4; size: NA; J: TRBJ2-4; D: NA; CDR3: CASSFVGAKNIQYF; DNA: TGTGCCAGCAGTTTTGTTGGTGCCAAAAACATTCAGTACTTC
V: TRBV7-6; size: NA; J: TRBJ2-1; D: NA; CDR3: CASSLSWQINEQFF; DNA: TGTGCCAGCAGCTTAAGTTGGCAGATCAATGAGCAGTTCTTC
V: TRBV10-3; size: few; J: TRBJ2-1; D: NA; CDR3: CAISDRPLGADYNEQFF; DNA: TGTGCCATCAGTGATCGGCCCCTGGGGGCTGACTACAATGAGCAGTTCTTC
V: TRBV6-5; size: NA; J: TRBJ1-2; D: TRBD1; CDR3: CASRLQGKGGYTF; DNA: TGTGCCAGCAGACTACAGGGGAAGGGCGGCTACACCTTC
V: TRBV15; size: NA; J: TRBJ1-2; D: TRBD1; CDR3: CATSRDAGTEVCYGYTF; DNA: TGTGCCACCAGCAGAGATGCCGGGACAGAAGTATGCTATGGCTACACCTTC
V: TRBV20-1; size: NA; J: TRBJ2-3; D: TRBD2; CDR3: CSAANLAGAEDTQYF; DNA: TGCAGTGCAGCGAATCTAGCGGGGGCGGAAGATACGCAGTATTTT
V: TRBV6-6; size: NA; J: TRBJ1-4; D: NA; CDR3: CASHEPATNEKLFF; DNA: TGTGCCAGCCACGAACCGGCAACTAATGAAAAACTATTTTTT
V: TRBV7-9; size: NA; J: TRBJ2-7; D: NA; CDR3: CASSPIRDTPYEQYF; DNA: TGTGCCAGCAGCCCTATCCGGGACACCCCCTACGAGCAGTACTTC
V: TRBV5-6; size: NA; J: TRBJ1-6; D: NA; CDR3: CASSFPSGNSPLHF; DNA: TGTGCCAGCAGCTTTCCATCAGGAAATTCACCCCTCCACTTT
V: TRBV6-5; size: once; J: TRBJ2-7; D: NA; CDR3: CASVPTGMVGNYEQYF; DNA: TGTGCCAGCGTCCCCACAGGTATGGTAGGGAACTACGAGCAGTACTTC
V: TRBV7-3; size: few; J: TRBJ1-1; D: TRBD1; CDR3: CASSPSGTGGARTEAFF; DNA: TGTGCCAGCAGCCCCTCCGGGACAGGGGGCGCTCGGACTGAAGCTTTCTTT
V: TRBV29-1; size: NA; J: TRBJ1-2; D: TRBD1; CDR3: CSVEEVEQGLSGYTF; DNA: TGCAGCGTTGAAGAAGTGGAACAGGGGCTATCTGGCTACACCTTC
V: TRBV5-1; size: NA; J: TRBJ2-7; D: NA; CDR3: CASSYGAPFTYEQYF; DNA: TGCGCCAGCAGCTACGGGGCCCCTTTTACCTACGAGCAGTACTTC
V: TRBV24-1; size: once; J: TRBJ2-1; D: TRBD2; CDR3: CATAPGGRNEQFF; DNA: TGTGCCACCGCCCCGGGGGGGAGGAATGAGCAGTTCTTC
V: TRBV4-1; size: NA; J: TRBJ1-5; D: NA; CDR3: CASSRIPSGETQHF; DNA: TGCGCCAGCAGCCGAATCCCTAGCGGAGAGACCCAGCATTTT
V: TRBV6-2/TRBV6-3; size: NA; J: TRBJ1-1; D: NA; CDR3: CASSPNDRPYEAFF; DNA: TGTGCCAGCAGTCCAAATGACAGACCCTATGAAGCTTTCTTT
V: TRBV6-2/TRBV6-3; size: few; J: TRBJ2-7; D: TRBD2; CDR3: CASSYVLAEAYEQYF; DNA: TGTGCCAGCAGTTACGTCCTAGCGGAGGCCTACGAGCAGTACTTC
V: TRBV7-8; size: NA; J: TRBJ1-2; D: NA; CDR3: CASSQRSDYGYTF; DNA: TGTGCCAGCAGCCAGCGGTCAGACTATGGCTACACCTTC
V: TRBV5-1; size: few; J: TRBJ1-1; D: TRBD1; CDR3: CASSSGQGSGEAFF; DNA: TGCGCCAGCAGCTCGGGACAGGGGTCGGGTGAAGCTTTCTTT